A selection of T cell receptor beta chains follows, all from one sample in a study of T cells in Graves' hyperthyroidism and ophthalmopathy. TCRdb re-analysed the multiplex PCR reads in MiXCR, keeping a single row per CDR3 protein. This table holds hundreds of thousands of distinct CDR3 sequences, more than 11% found once. Sequencing input: blood. The source of these receptors is a woman aged 25-40 years with Graves' hyperthyroidism that later progressed to Graves' ophthalmopathy. The CDR3 runs from the conserved cysteine through the conserved F or W. Fields, in order: D gene, clone size, J gene, V gene, CDR3 protein, CDR3 DNA. D genes are given only for firm matches. Size is omitted from some rows. Given values are once, few, many or a class for expanded clones.

TRBD2 few TRBJ2-5 TRBV7-2 CASRSVSGMGETQYF TGTGCCAGCCGCTCCGTTAGCGGGATGGGGGAGACCCAGTACTTC
NA many TRBJ2-7 TRBV6-1 CASRDAGAYEQYF TGTGCCAGCAGGGACGCAGGGGCTTACGAGCAGTACTTC
TRBD1 many TRBJ1-5 TRBV29-1 CSVVGQGNQPQHF TGCAGCGTTGTGGGACAGGGCAATCAGCCCCAGCATTTT
NA many TRBJ1-5 TRBV6-1 CASSEILGDQPQHF TGTGCCAGCAGTGAAATTTTGGGGGATCAGCCCCAGCATTTT
NA many TRBJ2-2 TRBV10-2 CASWRGKSDTGELFF TGCGCCTCTTGGAGGGGAAAGTCCGACACCGGGGAGCTGTTTTTT
NA few TRBJ1-1 TRBV13 CASRLWAGDTEAFF TGTGCCAGCAGACTTTGGGCTGGGGACACTGAAGCTTTCTTT
NA few TRBJ2-3 TRBV20-1 CSARDLGSNTDTQYF TGCAGTGCTAGAGATCTGGGCAGTAACACAGATACGCAGTATTTT
NA many TRBJ1-1 TRBV2 CASSGDNRNTEAFF TGTGCCAGCAGTGGGGACAATCGGAACACTGAAGCTTTCTTT
NA many TRBJ2-3 TRBV7-8 CASSLFGYTDTQYF TGTGCCAGCAGCTTATTTGGCTACACAGATACGCAGTATTTT
TRBD2 few TRBJ2-1 TRBV7-2 CASSFFSSGNEQFF TGTGCCAGCAGCTTCTTTTCTAGCGGAAATGAGCAGTTCTTC
NA many TRBJ2-3 TRBV12-3/TRBV12-4 CASSHEWFSDTQYF TGTGCCAGCAGCCACGAGTGGTTTTCAGATACGCAGTATTTT
NA many TRBJ2-7 TRBV11-2 CASSPGAEISYEQYF TGTGCCAGCAGCCCAGGGGCGGAAATCTCCTACGAGCAGTACTTC
NA many TRBJ1-5 TRBV6-1 CASSGTGSNQPQHF TGTGCCAGCAGCGGCACAGGGAGCAATCAGCCCCAGCATTTT
TRBD1 few TRBJ1-5 TRBV5-4 CASSVTGGNQPQHF TGTGCCAGCAGCGTGACAGGGGGGAATCAGCCCCAGCATTTT
TRBD1 NA TRBJ2-3 TRBV7-6 CASSRGQGVIDTQYF TGTGCCAGCAGCCGGGGACAGGGTGTGATAGATACGCAGTATTTT
TRBD2 NA TRBJ2-3 TRBV20-1 CSAKGLAGTDTQYF TGCAGTGCTAAAGGACTAGCGGGCACAGATACGCAGTATTTT
NA many TRBJ1-5 TRBV12-3/TRBV12-4 CASSFRRSNQPQHF TGTGCCAGCAGTTTTCGGAGAAGCAATCAGCCCCAGCATTTT
NA NA TRBJ2-7 TRBV13 CASSLYLGEQYF TGTGCCAGCAGCTTATACCTGGGCGAGCAGTACTTC
TRBD1 many TRBJ2-1 TRBV11-3 CASSLGGTAGNEQFF TGTGCCAGCAGCTTAGGAGGGACAGCCGGCAATGAGCAGTTCTTC
NA many TRBJ2-1 TRBV27 CASSPDQLNEQFF TGTGCCAGCAGTCCGGACCAATTGAATGAGCAGTTCTTC
TRBD1 NA TRBJ2-7 TRBV20-1 CSAREYGTGGPRNEQYF TGCAGTGCTAGAGAGTACGGGACAGGGGGTCCGAGGAACGAGCAGTACTTC
TRBD1 many TRBJ1-4 TRBV5-8 CASSRPGGGGEKLFF TGTGCCAGCAGCCGACCCGGAGGGGGCGGTGAAAAACTGTTTTTT
TRBD2 NA TRBJ2-5 TRBV3-1 CASSQARASGRWETQYF TGTGCCAGCAGCCAAGCTCGGGCTAGCGGGAGATGGGAGACCCAGTACTTC
TRBD1 many TRBJ1-5 TRBV28 CASQTGNNQPQHF TGTGCCAGCCAGACAGGGAACAATCAGCCCCAGCATTTT
NA many TRBJ1-1 TRBV5-5 CASRSGGTEAFF TGTGCCAGCAGGTCCGGGGGGACAGAAGCTTTCTTT
TRBD1 few TRBJ2-1 TRBV6-1 CASSGGGQGYYNEQFF TGTGCCAGCTCTGGGGGAGGACAGGGATACTACAATGAGCAGTTCTTC
NA NA TRBJ2-7 TRBV5-6 CASSFPGIGYEQYF TGTGCCAGCAGCTTTCCCGGGATTGGCTACGAGCAGTACTTC
NA many TRBJ1-6 TRBV12-3/TRBV12-4 CASRGHLEGSPLHF TGTGCCAGCAGGGGACACCTTGAAGGTTCACCCCTCCACTTT
NA few TRBJ2-2 TRBV28 CGTSRVGKNTGELFF TGTGGAACTTCCAGAGTGGGAAAGAACACCGGGGAGCTGTTTTTT